A selection of T cell receptor beta chains follows, all from one sample in a study of T cell repertoires in cytomegalovirus infection. TCRdb reprocessed the reads with MiXCR, giving one entry per CDR3 protein. The sample yields about 130,000 distinct CDR3 sequences, roughly 9% seen once. Source material: PBMCs. The receptor source for this set is a human donor in good health (CMV status not recorded). Some clones in this sample may be carry-over from other donors' samples. CDR3s include the opening cysteine and the closing phenylalanine or tryptophan. D genes are given only for firm matches. Not every row has a clone size; where given, it reads once, few, many or a size class.

J | D | size | V | CDR3 | DNA
TRBJ1-2 | TRBD1 | many | TRBV12-3/TRBV12-4 | CASSQNRGGHGYTF | TGTGCCAGCAGTCAGAACAGGGGAGGACATGGCTACACCTTC
TRBJ1-1 | - | many | TRBV6-4 | CASSDQGGTEAFF | TGTGCCAGCAGTGACCAGGGAGGCACTGAAGCTTTCTTT
TRBJ2-1 | - | many | TRBV20-1 | CSARASSYNEQFF | TGCAGTGCTAGGGCCAGCTCCTACAATGAGCAGTTCTTC
TRBJ2-2 | - | many | TRBV12-3/TRBV12-4 | CASSSAEATGELFF | TGTGCCAGCAGTTCTGCCGAGGCGACCGGGGAGCTGTTTTTT
TRBJ1-5 | - | many | TRBV7-2 | CASSQDMGQPQHF | TGTGCCAGCAGCCAGGACATGGGTCAGCCCCAGCATTTT
TRBJ2-3 | - | many | TRBV7-8 | CASSLGRVGDTQYF | TGTGCCAGCAGCTTAGGGCGGGTCGGGGATACGCAGTATTTT
TRBJ2-1 | - | - | TRBV20-1 | CSARLVGGSGNFEQFF | TGCAGTGCTAGACTGGTCGGGGGTTCGGGCAATTTTGAGCAGTTCTTC
TRBJ1-1 | TRBD1 | many | TRBV6-2/TRBV6-3 | CASTHPGTGSEAFF | TGTGCCAGTACCCACCCGGGGACAGGGTCAGAAGCTTTCTTT
TRBJ1-4 | - | - | TRBV19 | CASSPRDTGREKLFF | TGTGCCAGTAGCCCGAGGGACACGGGACGGGAAAAACTGTTTTTT
TRBJ1-4 | TRBD1 | - | TRBV5-4 | CASSPGQTEKLFF | TGTGCCAGCAGCCCGGGACAGACTGAAAAACTGTTTTTT
TRBJ2-3 | TRBD2 | many | TRBV5-6 | CASSTGLAGGPDSADTQYF | TGTGCCAGCAGCACAGGACTAGCGGGGGGGCCGGATAGTGCAGATACGCAGTATTTT
TRBJ1-1 | - | many | TRBV4-2 | CASSRTEGGRRNTEAFF | TGTGCCAGCAGCCGAACAGAAGGAGGCCGAAGGAACACTGAAGCTTTCTTT
TRBJ1-6 | - | - | TRBV7-2 | CASSPSGGVYNSPLHF | TGTGCCAGCAGCCCAAGCGGGGGTGTATACAATTCACCCCTCCACTTT
TRBJ2-1 | - | many | TRBV11-3 | CASSLDGGASYNEQFF | TGTGCCAGCAGCTTAGATGGGGGGGCCTCCTACAATGAGCAGTTCTTC
TRBJ1-1 | - | many | TRBV6-5 | CASSYLGLTEAFF | TGTGCCAGCAGTTACTTGGGGCTCACTGAAGCTTTCTTT
TRBJ2-7 | - | many | TRBV6-2/TRBV6-3 | CASSTGNEQYF | TGTGCCAGCAGTACAGGGAACGAGCAGTACTTC
TRBJ2-7 | TRBD2 | many | TRBV6-2/TRBV6-3 | CASSSGLAGGLQDF | TGTGCCAGCAGTTCGGGACTAGCGGGAGGGCTTCAGGACTTC
TRBJ2-7 | TRBD1 | many | TRBV11-1 | CASSDDTGGWYEQYF | TGTGCCAGCAGCGACGACACAGGGGGTTGGTACGAGCAGTACTTC
TRBJ1-6 | - | many | TRBV7-2 | CASSLIVRSPLHF | TGTGCCAGCAGCTTAATTGTACGCTCACCCCTCCACTTT
TRBJ2-1 | TRBD2 | many | TRBV25-1 | CASSESGGLAGDNEQFF | TGTGCCAGCAGTGAATCTGGGGGACTAGCGGGGGACAATGAGCAGTTCTTC
TRBJ1-2 | - | few | TRBV5-1 | CASSLVQGIDGYTF | TGCGCCAGCAGCTTGGTTCAGGGAATAGATGGCTACACCTTC
TRBJ2-1 | TRBD1 | many | TRBV6-1 | CASSTGGSHNEQFF | TGTGCCAGCAGTACAGGGGGCTCCCACAATGAGCAGTTCTTC